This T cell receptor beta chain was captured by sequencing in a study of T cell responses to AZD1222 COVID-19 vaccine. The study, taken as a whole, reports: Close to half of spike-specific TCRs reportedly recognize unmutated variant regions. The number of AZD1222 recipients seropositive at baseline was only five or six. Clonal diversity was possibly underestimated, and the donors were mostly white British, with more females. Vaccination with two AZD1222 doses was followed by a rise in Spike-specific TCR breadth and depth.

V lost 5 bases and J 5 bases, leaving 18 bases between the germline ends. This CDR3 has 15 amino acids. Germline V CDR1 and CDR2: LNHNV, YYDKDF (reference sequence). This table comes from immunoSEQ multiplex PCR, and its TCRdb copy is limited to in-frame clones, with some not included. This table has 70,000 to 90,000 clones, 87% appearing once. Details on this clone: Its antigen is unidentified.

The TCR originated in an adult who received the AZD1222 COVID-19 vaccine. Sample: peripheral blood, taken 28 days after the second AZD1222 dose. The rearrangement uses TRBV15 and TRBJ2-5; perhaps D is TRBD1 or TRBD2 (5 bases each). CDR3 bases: TGTGCCACCAGCCCTGGGGGTGGGGGACGGGAGACCCAGTACTTC. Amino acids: CATSPGGGGRETQYF. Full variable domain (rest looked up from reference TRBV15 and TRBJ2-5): DAMVIQNPRYQVTQFGKPVTLSCSQTLNHNVMYWYQQKSSQAPKLLFHYYDKDFNNEADTPDNFQSRRPNTSFCFLDIRSPGLGDTAMYLCATSPGGGGRETQYFGPGTRLLVL.